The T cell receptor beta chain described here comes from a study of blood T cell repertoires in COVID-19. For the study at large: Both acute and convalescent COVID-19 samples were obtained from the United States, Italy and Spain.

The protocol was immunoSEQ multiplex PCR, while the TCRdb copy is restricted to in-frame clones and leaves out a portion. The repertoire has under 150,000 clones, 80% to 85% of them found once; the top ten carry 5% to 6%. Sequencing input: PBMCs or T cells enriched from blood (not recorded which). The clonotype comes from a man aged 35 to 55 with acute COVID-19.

The CDR3 DNA follows: TGTGCCAGCAGTTCGACTAGTCGGGCGCAGTATTTT. Translated, it gives CASSSTSRAQYF. V is TRBV27 and J is TRBJ2-3; TRBD2 might be the D (6 bases). Germline V CDR1 and CDR2: MNHEY, SMNVEV (reference sequence). With 4 bases removed from V and 10 bases from J, the gap between germline ends came to 12 bases. The CDR3 extends over 12 amino acids.